These 27 T cell receptor beta chains were all obtained from the same sample, sequenced in a study of cytomegalovirus exposure and HLA in healthy donors. 60 Vbeta and 13 Jbeta primers were used in PCR. Assay used: immunoSEQ multiplex PCR; TCRdb lists only in-frame clones, some missing. Of 100,000 or so clones listed, 12% were seen once; the top ten hold 16%. Source material: PBMCs. Receptors originate from a man in his forties in good health and CMV-seropositive.

This clone occurred a few times. The chain recombines TRBV11-2 with TRBJ2-5; D unclear. CDR1 is SGHAT and CDR2 is FQNNGV in the germline V gene. This CDR3 is built from 14 residues. V lost 3 bases to trimming and J lost 1 base, with 9 bases between them. CDR3 in DNA: TGTGCCAGCAGCTTCCGGTTCGGCCAAGAGACCCAGTACTTC. Translating it yields CASSFRFGQETQYF.

The chain employs TRBV5-8 and TRBJ2-7, with no clear D. Trimming pared 4 bases from V and 4 bases from J, leaving 9 bases between. Germline assignment: CDR1 SGHTS and CDR2 YDEGEE. This CDR3 comprises 12 residues. Here the CDR3 reads CASSLEFYEQYF. CDR3 coding DNA: TGTGCCAGCAGCCTCGAGTTTTACGAGCAGTACTTC.

This chain joins TRBV5-6 and TRBJ2-7; 10 bases map to TRBD2. V lost 0 bases, J lost 5 bases, and 8 bases stayed unmatched. Germline CDR1 reads SGHDT; CDR2 reads YYEEEE. This CDR3 spans 16 amino acids. CDR3: CASSLDIAGGFHEQYF. For the CDR3, the DNA is TGTGCCAGCAGCTTGGATATAGCGGGAGGTTTTCACGAGCAGTACTTC.

This clone was counted a few times. This sequence joins TRBV5-6 and TRBJ1-4; TRBD1 matches at 7 bases. Trimming cost V 4 bases and J 5 bases; bases outside gene matches: 8. The CDR3 length is 15 residues. Per the germline V gene, CDR1 is SGHDT and CDR2 is YYEEEE. The CDR3 DNA follows: TGTGCCAGCAGCACGACCGGGACAGCAAATGAAAAACTGTTTTTT. It is translated as CASSTTGTANEKLFF.

The V call is TRBV4-1, the J call TRBJ2-7, with 13 bases that match TRBD2. After removal of 1 base from V and 4 bases from J, the junction contained 4 bases not matched to a gene. Germline CDR1 is MGHRA and CDR2 is YSYEKL. The CDR3 is 16 amino acids. CDR3 in amino acids: CASSQVGLAGEYEQYF. The DNA for the CDR3 is TGCGCCAGCAGCCAAGTCGGACTAGCGGGAGAATACGAGCAGTACTTC.

The chain carries TRBV11-2 and TRBJ2-1, with 15 bases fitting TRBD2. The CDR3 spans 17 residues. After removal of 5 bases from V and 4 bases from J, the junction contained 6 bases not matched to a gene. CDR1 and CDR2 (germline): SGHAT, FQNNGV. CDR3 amino acids: CASSLSGLAGGYNEQFF. Written as DNA, the CDR3 is TGTGCCAGCAGCCTAAGCGGACTAGCGGGGGGGTACAATGAGCAGTTCTTC.

The sample holds a few counts of this clone. The genes are TRBV28 and TRBJ2-7; 9 bases fit TRBD2. Germline V CDR1 and CDR2: MDHEN, SYDVKM. Unmatched junction bases numbered 9, after V lost 8 bases and J lost 1 base. The CDR3 extends over 15 amino acids. The CDR3 loop is CASVKGLANSYEQYF. The CDR3 nucleotides are TGTGCCAGCGTCAAGGGACTAGCTAATTCCTACGAGCAGTACTTC.

This chain connects TRBV9 to TRBJ2-3, with a weak D call TRBD1 (5 bases). CDR1 and CDR2 (germline): SGDLS, YYNGEE. This CDR3 has 15 residues. V was clipped by 1 base and J by 0 bases, with 9 bases between them. The CDR3 is CASSVSTASTDTQYF. The CDR3 nucleotides read TGTGCCAGCAGCGTATCGACAGCTAGCACAGATACGCAGTATTTT.

The sample holds one count of this clone. The chain carries TRBV6-4 and TRBJ2-3, with 9 bases aligning to TRBD2. Germline V gene sequence: CDR1 MRHNA, CDR2 SNTAGT. Unmatched junction bases numbered 6, after V lost 2 bases and J lost 6 bases. This CDR3 region has 15 residues. DNA for the CDR3: TGTGCCAGCAGTGACAATGGACTAGCGAAGGATACGCAGTATTTT. This encodes CASSDNGLAKDTQYF.

This clone was detected only a few times. The chain links TRBV27 to TRBJ2-1, with TRBD2 as a possible D gene (6 bases). The V end lost 8 bases, the J end lost 0 bases, and 17 bases lay between the germline ends. Per the germline V gene, CDR1 is MNHEY and CDR2 is SMNVEV (reference sequence). This CDR3 has 16 amino acids. The CDR3 is CASLGGTPSSYNEQFF. The CDR3 bases are TGTGCCAGCTTAGGCGGGACTCCGAGCTCCTACAATGAGCAGTTCTTC.

The J gene is TRBJ2-7, the V gene TRBV5-5, with D perhaps TRBD2 (5 bases). V was clipped by 4 bases and J by 9 bases, with 11 bases between them. The CDR3 length is 11 residues. Germline lookup yields CDR1 SGHKS and CDR2 YYEKEE (reference sequence). The CDR3 loop is CASSPRDGQYF. Here the CDR3 DNA reads TGTGCCAGCAGCCCTCGGGATGGGCAGTACTTC.

This clone came up a few times. The chain combines TRBV23-1 with TRBJ1-3, with 9 nucleotides matching TRBD1. TRBV23-1 has ORF status, its function being uncertain. The junction had 5 bases not matched to a gene; V was cut back by 2 bases and J by 6 bases. The CDR3 covers 15 residues. The chain's CDR3 is CASSQGGQGKNTIYF. Here the CDR3 DNA reads TGCGCCAGCAGTCAAGGAGGACAGGGGAAAAACACCATATATTTT.

The CDR3 bases are TGTGCCAGCAGGGCGGGACTGAGGATCTATGGCTACACCTTC. Translated, it gives CASRAGLRIYGYTF. The J gene is TRBJ1-2, the V gene TRBV2; TRBD1 might be the D (5 bases). V shed 6 bases and J shed 4 bases, with 15 bases lying between them. Looked up from germline, CDR1 is SNHLY and CDR2 is FYNNEI. This CDR3 is built from 14 residues.

This clone turned up a few times. The chain carries TRBV25-1 and TRBJ2-1, with 8 bases fitting TRBD2. The V segment lost 4 bases and the J segment 0 bases; nucleotides outside the gene matches: 5. The CDR3 has 16 residues. Germline CDR1 reads MGHDK; CDR2 reads SYGVNS. The CDR3 DNA sequence: TGTGCCAGCAGTGCGTCGGGAGGGGGCTCCTACAATGAGCAGTTCTTC. Protein product: CASSASGGGSYNEQFF.

This rearrangement joins TRBV6-1 to TRBJ2-7; D unresolved. The V and J ends lost 7 bases and 5 bases respectively, with 21 bases between them. CDR3 length equals 15 residues. Looked up from germline, CDR1 is MNHNS and CDR2 is SASEGT. The DNA of the CDR3 is TGTGCCAGCACCCGCTCCCGGGTCACTCTCGACGAGCAGTACTTC. Protein product: CASTRSRVTLDEQYF.

This clone was counted only a few times. CDR3 DNA: TGTGCCTGGTGGACAGGCATCGCTAATGAAAAACTGTTTTTT. This sequence encodes CAWWTGIANEKLFF. The chain combines TRBV30 with TRBJ1-4; 7 nucleotides agree with TRBD1. Germline V lookup: CDR1 GTSNPN, CDR2 SVGIG (reference sequence). With 5 bases clipped from V and 3 bases from J, the junction kept 6 bases outside the gene matches. CDR3 size: 14 residues. Full variable domain (outside the CDR3, taken from reference TRBV30 and TRBJ1-4): SQTIHQWPATLVQPVGSPLSLECTVEGTSNPNLYWYRQAAGRGLQLLFYSVGIGQISSEVPQNLSASRPQDRQFILSSKKLLLSDSGFYLCAWWTGIANEKLFFGSGTQLSVL.

This clone has a handful of counts. The chain carries TRBV9 and TRBJ2-1; a weak D match, TRBD2 (5 bases). This CDR3 is 15 amino acids long. Trimming stripped 3 bases from V and 9 bases from J, with 19 bases between. Germline values: CDR1 SGDLS, CDR2 YYNGEE. The CDR3 loop is CASSALDSGRGEQFF. The CDR3 DNA follows: TGTGCCAGCAGCGCTTTGGATTCAGGACGGGGTGAGCAGTTCTTC.

The V call is TRBV2, the J call TRBJ2-3; 10 bases match TRBD2. The CDR3 has 14 residues. The V gene's germline CDR1 is SNHLY and CDR2 FYNNEI. V shed 4 bases, J shed 5 bases, and the junction held 3 bases outside the gene matches. CDR3 loop: CASSVSGRVDTQYF. The CDR3 coding sequence is TGTGCCAGCAGTGTCAGCGGGAGGGTAGATACGCAGTATTTT.

V usage is TRBV7-8 and J usage is TRBJ2-7; a weak D match, TRBD1 (6 bases). V lost 3 bases, J lost 5 bases, and 11 bases lay in between. The CDR3 spans 13 residues. CDR1 is SGHVS and CDR2 is FQNEAQ in the germline V gene. CDR3 sequence reads: CASSFTGRDEQYF. CDR3 bases: TGTGCCAGCAGCTTTACAGGGCGGGACGAGCAGTACTTC.

The rearrangement links TRBV5-1 to TRBJ2-3; D not resolved. Trimming took off 6 bases at V and 1 base at J, with 15 bases between the two ends. The CDR3 loop spans 15 amino acids. Germline V gives CDR1 SGHRS, CDR2 YFSETQ. The CDR3 loop reads CASTAYHQGTDTQYF. The CDR3 nucleotides read TGCGCCAGCACCGCTTATCATCAGGGCACAGATACGCAGTATTTT.

This clone has just a few counts. The V and J genes are TRBV18 and TRBJ2-5, with 8 bases identical to TRBD1. Per germline, CDR1 KGHSH and CDR2 LQKENI. The V gene end was trimmed by 0 bases and the J gene end by 2 bases; junction bases not matched to a gene: 5. This CDR3 has 16 residues. CDR3 nucleotides: TGTGCCAGCTCACCACCCACAGGGGGGAGGCAAGAGACCCAGTACTTC. This gives the protein CASSPPTGGRQETQYF.

This clone was seen only a few times. The gene calls are TRBV10-3 and TRBJ2-7, with TRBD2 identical over 8 bases. V was clipped by 8 bases and J by 3 bases; unmatched bases: 9. This CDR3 spans 14 amino acids. Germline lookup yields CDR1 ENHRY and CDR2 SYGVKD. The CDR3 protein is CAILSGLGSYEQYF. The CDR3 region has the DNA TGTGCCATCTTATCGGGACTAGGGAGCTACGAGCAGTACTTC.

This clone turned up a few times. V is TRBV5-1 and J is TRBJ1-2, with 7 bases fitting TRBD1. The CDR3 spans 16 residues. The junction had 15 bases not matched to a gene; V was cut back by 4 bases and J by 6 bases. Germline V gene sequence: CDR1 SGHRS, CDR2 YFSETQ. Here the CDR3 reads CASSLETGYSGNGYTF. Here the CDR3 DNA reads TGCGCCAGCAGCCTCGAGACAGGGTACAGCGGTAATGGCTACACCTTC.

The V gene is TRBV27, the J gene TRBJ2-1; no definite D call. The germline V gene has CDR1 MNHEY and CDR2 SMNVEV (reference sequence). With 6 bases removed from V and 0 bases from J, the gap between germline ends came to 12 bases. The CDR3 length is 15 residues. The CDR3 reads CASRTSNRSYNEQFF. CDR3 nucleotide sequence: TGTGCCAGCAGAACATCGAATCGCTCCTACAATGAGCAGTTCTTC.

The chain has TRBV11-1 and TRBJ2-4; D may be TRBD2 (6 bases). The germline V gene has CDR1 SGHAT and CDR2 FQDESV (reference sequence). CDR3 length: 14 residues. V was shortened by 1 base and J by 8 bases, with 12 bases between the two germline ends. CDR3 in amino acids: CASSLGRAGHIQYF. The CDR3 nucleotides read TGTGCCAGCAGCTTAGGAAGGGCGGGACACATTCAGTACTTC.

V is TRBV5-1 and J is TRBJ2-7; 8 positions match TRBD1. Germline lookup yields CDR1 SGHRS and CDR2 YFSETQ. The CDR3 covers 16 residues. Trimming cost V 3 bases and J 4 bases; bases outside gene matches: 12. The CDR3 sequence: CASSSHRDRILYEQYF. Written as DNA, the CDR3 is TGCGCCAGCAGCTCCCACCGGGACAGGATATTATACGAGCAGTACTTC.

The chain combines TRBV6-1 with TRBJ1-2, with 9 bases fitting TRBD1. The trim removed 5 bases at V and 5 bases at J, leaving 6 bases unmatched. Germline loops: CDR1 MNHNS, CDR2 SASEGT. The CDR3 runs 14 residues. The CDR3 DNA is TGTGCCAGCAGTACAGGGGGCGCGGGGTATGGCTACACCTTC. This codes for CASSTGGAGYGYTF.